This TCR beta chain was found in a study of Graves' ophthalmopathy and Graves' hyperthyroidism. Comment on this clonotype: The antigen is undetermined.

Amplified material comprised TCR beta CDR3 regions derived from RNA transcripts. The first-round RT-PCR employed HTBI primers together with the Qiagen OneStep RT-PCR kit. A multiplex PCR was then performed as the second round. TCRdb independently ran MiXCR on the multiplex PCR reads; one entry per CDR3 protein. Here the sample spans around 600,000 distinct CDR3 sequences, just over 40% being singletons. Study-level points and caveats: The model achieved 70.59% sensitivity and around 72% specificity for ophthalmopathy progression.

V lost 7 bases to trimming and J lost 1 base; unmatched junction nucleotides: 6. The CDR3 is 17 residues long. The V gene's germline CDR1 is SGHTA and CDR2 FQGTGA. The V gene is TRBV7-3, the J gene TRBJ2-5, with 16 bases matching TRBD2. The sequence was obtained from an adult man with Graves' ophthalmopathy. What was sequenced was peripheral blood. The CDR3 DNA sequence: TGTGCCAGCAACTCGGGACTAGCGGGGGGGATCCAAGAGACCCAGTACTTC. It codes for CASNSGLAGGIQETQYF.